Following are 24 T cell receptor beta chains from one sample sequenced in a study of T cell responses to AZD1222 COVID-19 vaccine. The table came from immunoSEQ multiplex PCR; TCRdb's copy has only in-frame clones and leaves some out. The sample has 90,000 to 100,000 clones; about 85% are singletons. The material sequenced was peripheral blood, taken on day 0 of AZD1222 vaccination. These receptors were obtained from an adult in good health.

Written as DNA, the CDR3 is TGTGCCAGCGTACCGGGACACGGAAAAGAGACCCAGTACTTC. This translates into CASVPGHGKETQYF. The chain uses TRBV21-1 and TRBJ2-5; the table's D gene call, TRBD1, was not cross checked with the DNA. TRBV21-1 is assigned pseudogene status. CDR3 size: 14 residues.

The V and J genes are TRBV3-1 (or the pseudogene TRBV3-2) and TRBJ2-5, with TRBD2 matching 10 bases. Germline CDR1 is LGHDT and CDR2 is YNNKEL (reference sequence). The trim removed 3 bases at V and 7 bases at J, leaving 14 bases unmatched. This CDR3 has 17 residues. The CDR3 DNA sequence: TGTGCCAGCAGCCACCGACCCCCTAGCGGGAGCCCGGGGACCCAGTACTTC. Translation: CASSHRPPSGSPGTQYF.

The chain is built from TRBV27 and TRBJ1-1, with unresolved D. V shed 5 bases and J shed 5 bases, with 18 bases lying between them. The length of the CDR3 is 15 residues. The germline CDR1 and CDR2 sequences are MNHEY and SMNVEV (reference sequence). This chain's CDR3 is CASSLAVGSGTEAFF. CDR3 coding DNA: TGTGCCAGCAGTCTGGCCGTCGGGTCCGGGACTGAAGCTTTCTTT.

The chain uses TRBV5-4 and TRBJ1-6; a possible D gene is TRBD1 (6 bases). Germline V gives CDR1 SGHNT, CDR2 YYREEE (reference sequence). This CDR3 has 14 amino acids. V was pared by 0 bases and J by 10 bases, with 11 bases between. CDR3 coding DNA: TGTGCCAGCAGCTTGGATCAGGGGAAATCACCCCTCCACTTT. Protein product: CASSLDQGKSPLHF.

This clone was detected once. The V and J genes are TRBV7-9 and TRBJ2-2; D gene unclear. V was shortened by 5 bases and J by 8 bases, with 9 bases between the two germline ends. This CDR3 has 12 residues. Germline V CDR1 and CDR2: SEHNR, FQNEAQ (reference sequence). CDR3 sequence (DNA): TGTGCCAGCAGCCCGTATAGTGGGGAGCTGTTTTTT. This translates into CASSPYSGELFF.

The gene calls are TRBV12-3 or TRBV12-4 and TRBJ1-2; D gene unclear. The CDR3 loop spans 11 amino acids. Trimming cost V 8 bases and J 6 bases, with 10 bases left between them. The CDR3 nucleotides are TGTGCCAGCGGACGATTGAATGGCTACACCTTC. This gives the protein CASGRLNGYTF.

The V call is TRBV7-3, the J call TRBJ2-1; 8 bases align to TRBD1. V was clipped by 1 base and J by 6 bases; unmatched bases: 5. The germline V gene encodes CDR1 SGHTA and CDR2 FQGTGA. The CDR3 is made up of 15 amino acids. CDR3 region: CASSLMPGTGNEQFF. The CDR3 DNA follows: TGTGCCAGCAGCTTAATGCCCGGGACAGGCAATGAGCAGTTCTTC.

J is TRBJ1-3 and V is TRBV7-2; D ambiguous. The CDR3 runs to 13 residues. Between the trimmed V and J ends, which lost 6 bases and 5 bases, there was a span of 11 bases. Germline-derived CDR1 and CDR2 are SGHTA and FQGNSA. The CDR3 DNA reads TGTGCCAGCAGTCTCACGGTCCGAAACACCATATATTTT. Encoded protein: CASSLTVRNTIYF. The complete variable domain, with remaining parts taken from reference TRBV7-2 and TRBJ1-3, reads GAGVSQSPSNKVTEKGKDVELRCDPISGHTALYWYRQSLGQGLEFLIYFQGNSAPDKSGLPSDRFSAERTGGSVSTLTIQRTQQEDSAVYLCASSLTVRNTIYFGEGSWLTVV.

The chain uses TRBV19 and TRBJ1-2, with TRBD1 as a possible D gene (5 bases). Germline CDR1 reads LNHDA; CDR2 reads SQIVND (reference sequence). This CDR3 is 14 amino acids long. V lost 1 base and J 4 bases, leaving 10 bases between the germline ends. The CDR3 nucleotides read TGTGCCAGTAGTATAGGGGCGGGGGGCTATGGCTACACCTTC. Translated: CASSIGAGGYGYTF.

The chain is built from TRBV2 and TRBJ2-1; D not resolved. Looked up from germline, CDR1 is SNHLY and CDR2 is FYNNEI. Trimming took 6 bases from V and 6 from J, leaving 15 bases between them. This CDR3 spans 14 amino acids. The CDR3 reads CASRFSSGFNEQFF. As DNA, the CDR3 is TGTGCCAGCAGATTCAGTAGTGGTTTCAATGAGCAGTTCTTC.

Notes on this clone: The junction and the germline gene differ at one end; a read error may be behind it. CDR3 sequence reads: CASRLARASGIYNEQFF. DNA for the CDR3: TGTGCCAGCAGATTAGCGAGGGCTAGCGGAATTTACAATGAGCAGTTCTTC. The chain joins TRBV7-6 to TRBJ2-1, with 7 bases aligning to TRBD2. Germline V lookup: CDR1 SGHVS, CDR2 FNYEAQ. The CDR3 is 17 residues long.

A few counts support this clone. The chain uses TRBV7-3 and TRBJ2-3; no clear D gene. Trimming pared 5 bases from V and 1 base from J, leaving 7 bases between. Germline CDR1 reads SGHTA; CDR2 reads FQGTGA. The CDR3 has 13 residues. For the CDR3, the DNA is TGTGCCAGCAGCCCGGCGGGCACAGATACGCAGTATTTT. This gives the protein CASSPAGTDTQYF.

This rearrangement joins TRBV5-5 to TRBJ2-1, with D perhaps being TRBD1 or TRBD2 (6 bases each). Germline-derived CDR1 and CDR2 are SGHKS and YYEKEE (reference sequence). This CDR3 is built from 17 residues. V lost 4 bases to trimming and J lost 0 bases, with 17 bases between them. The CDR3 region is CASSVIQGLNSYNEQFF. CDR3 sequence (DNA): TGTGCCAGCAGCGTCATACAGGGACTGAACTCCTACAATGAGCAGTTCTTC.

The rearrangement uses TRBV4-1 and TRBJ1-4, with D unclear. CDR3 length equals 16 residues. Germline loops: CDR1 MGHRA, CDR2 YSYEKL. The V gene lost 0 bases and the J gene lost 4 bases, with 12 bases spanning the gap. CDR3 residues: CASSQEVRRSNEKLFF. CDR3 bases: TGCGCCAGCAGCCAAGAAGTCCGAAGAAGTAATGAAAAACTGTTTTTT.

This chain connects TRBV19 to TRBJ1-6, with unresolved D. There are 15 residues in the CDR3. Germline loops: CDR1 LNHDA, CDR2 SQIVND (reference sequence). V shed 9 bases and J shed 6 bases, with 18 bases lying between them. CDR3 DNA: TGTGCCAGGACCCACCCCGAATTGAGTAATTCACCCCTCCACTTT. Protein: CARTHPELSNSPLHF.

This clone was seen a few times. J is TRBJ2-1 and V is TRBV19, with D possibly matching TRBD2 (6 bases). Per the germline V gene, CDR1 is LNHDA and CDR2 is SQIVND (reference sequence). Trimming removed 5 bases at V and 5 bases at J, with 13 bases between. CDR3 length: 14 amino acids. The CDR3 region is CASSDPGEHNEQFF. CDR3 DNA sequence: TGTGCCAGTAGTGACCCGGGGGAACACAATGAGCAGTTCTTC.

V is TRBV11-3 and J is TRBJ2-3, with 8 bases identical to TRBD2. The J segment lost 0 bases and the V segment lost 7 bases, leaving 6 bases of the junction unmatched. The germline V gene encodes CDR1 SGHNT and CDR2 YENEEA. The CDR3 consists of 15 residues. The CDR3 region has the DNA TGTGCCAGCACCGGACTAGCACTAAGCACAGATACGCAGTATTTT. Translating gives CASTGLALSTDTQYF.

This chain uses TRBV19 with TRBJ1-3, with 7 positions matching TRBD1. Trimming took 8 bases from V and 1 from J; bases not matched to a gene: 11. The CDR3 length is 16 residues. The V gene's germline CDR1 is LNHDA and CDR2 SQIVND (reference sequence). The CDR3: CASHFGTAFSGNTIYF. CDR3 nucleotides: TGTGCCAGTCATTTCGGGACAGCTTTTTCTGGAAACACCATATATTTT.

In this sample, this clone turned up once. The V and J genes are TRBV24-1 and TRBJ2-3; no definite D call. The CDR3 totals 13 residues. CDR1 KGHDR and CDR2 SFDVKD come from the germline V gene. Trimming took off 7 bases at V and 0 bases at J, with 7 bases between the two ends. The CDR3 DNA reads as TGTGCCACCAGCACACCTAGCACAGATACGCAGTATTTT. This codes for CATSTPSTDTQYF.

V usage is TRBV4-1 and J usage is TRBJ1-4; D is ambiguous. This CDR3 has 14 residues. CDR1 and CDR2 (germline): MGHRA, YSYEKL. The V gene lost 6 bases and the J gene lost 2 bases, with 10 bases spanning the gap. This chain's CDR3 is CASRDLTTNEKLFF. CDR3 nucleotides: TGCGCCAGCAGGGACTTGACGACTAATGAAAAACTGTTTTTT.

As for this clone: At one of its ends the junction is not consistent with the germline gene, which may arise from a read error. This chain connects TRBV5-1 to TRBJ2-1; D may be TRBD1 (5 bases). The V gene's germline CDR1 is SGHRS and CDR2 YFSETQ. The CDR3 consists of 17 residues. The CDR3 nucleotides read TGTGCCAGCAGCCCAACGGCAGACCGAAGAGCAGGGAATGAGCAGTTCTTC. Amino acids: CASSPTADRRAGNEQFF.

The chain uses TRBV9 and TRBJ2-2; weak D call: TRBD2 (6 bases). Germline CDR1 and CDR2: SGDLS and YYNGEE. This CDR3 has 15 residues. The V end was cut by 1 base, the J end by 5 bases, with 12 bases between. The CDR3 DNA reads as TGTGCCAGCAGCGTATCGGCGGGGCCTACCGGGGAGCTGTTTTTT. Translation gives CASSVSAGPTGELFF.

This chain joins TRBV19 and TRBJ1-5; tentative D call: TRBD1 (5 bases). From germline, CDR1 is LNHDA and CDR2 SQIVND (reference sequence). With 3 bases removed from V and 3 bases from J, the gap between germline ends came to 9 bases. This CDR3 has 14 amino acids. The CDR3 sequence: CASSIGANNQPQHF. The CDR3 nucleotides read TGTGCCAGTAGTATTGGGGCTAACAATCAGCCCCAGCATTTT.

The V and J genes are TRBV13 and TRBJ1-2, with 10 bases that match TRBD1. The CDR3 runs to 14 residues. In germline, CDR1 is PRHDT, CDR2 FYEKMQ (reference sequence). The V gene end was trimmed by 5 bases and the J gene end by 4 bases; junction bases not matched to a gene: 4. CDR3 bases: TGTGCCAGCAGCCTGGGACAGGGGTTCTATGGCTACACCTTC. It encodes CASSLGQGFYGYTF.